This T cell receptor (beta chain) was obtained from a study of shared clonotypes between healthy human individuals. Whole-study context: Researchers drew samples from two women and a few men aged 18 to 49.

Study outcomes and limitations: Naive subsets generally had larger estimated richness than memory subsets.

In replicate PCRs of sorted subsets, roughly 200 ng DNA, about 29,000 T cell genomes, was used. Clones were sequenced by immunoSEQ multiplex PCR, and TCRdb holds only the in-frame ones, with some missing. The sample includes 300,000 to 400,000 clones, roughly 91% of them seen just once. In germline, CDR1 is MNHNY, CDR2 SVGAGI (reference sequence). This CDR3 contains 16 residues. The V end lost 0 bases, the J end lost 6 bases, and 15 bases lay between the germline ends. This clone occurred once. The antigen remains undetermined. The TCR sequence derives from a man younger than 35 in good health. The chain links TRBV6-6 to TRBJ2-1; the D gene is possibly TRBD2 (7 bases). Sequences were obtained from memory CD8+ T cells sorted from blood. Subset noted: CD45RO+ cells pooled with CCR7-negative TemRA cells. CDR3 region: CASSYSVGGPINEQFF. As DNA, the CDR3 is TGTGCCAGCAGTTACTCCGTCGGGGGGCCCATCAATGAGCAGTTCTTC.